This T cell receptor (beta chain) was sequenced for a study of control samples from healthy donors and cancer patients. The CDR3 has 14 residues. V lost 4 bases, J lost 4 bases, and 13 bases lay in between. The germline V gene has CDR1 SGHRS and CDR2 YFSETQ. Clones were read by immunoSEQ multiplex PCR, and TCRdb kept only the in-frame ones, dropping some. The sample lists about 190,000 clones, 91% occurring once. The rearrangement joins TRBV5-1 to TRBJ2-3, with D maybe TRBD1 (5 bases). Sequencing used blood. The source is a man younger than 45 in good health. CDR3 residues: CASSQGGAPDTQYF. CDR3 bases: TGCGCCAGCAGCCAGGGTGGGGCCCCAGATACGCAGTATTTT.